The T cell receptor (beta chain) under discussion was sequenced for a study of chemoradiotherapy in HPV16-positive cancers. V shed 7 bases and J 2 bases; nucleotides not matched to a gene: 6. The CDR3 consists of 14 residues. Looked up from germline, CDR1 is MDHEN and CDR2 is SYDVKM. Measured with immunoSEQ multiplex PCR; TCRdb has only the in-frame clones, and not every one. The table lists fewer than 7,500 clones, 85% to 90% of them singletons. The clonotype comes from a human donor with HPV-associated anogenital cancer. Sequenced material: blood, taken from a patient who underwent chemoradiotherapy. The chain carries TRBV28 and TRBJ2-7; 9 nucleotides align to TRBD2. The CDR3 reads CASTSGGRAYEQYF. CDR3 DNA sequence: TGTGCCAGCACCTCCGGCGGGAGGGCCTACGAGCAGTACTTC.